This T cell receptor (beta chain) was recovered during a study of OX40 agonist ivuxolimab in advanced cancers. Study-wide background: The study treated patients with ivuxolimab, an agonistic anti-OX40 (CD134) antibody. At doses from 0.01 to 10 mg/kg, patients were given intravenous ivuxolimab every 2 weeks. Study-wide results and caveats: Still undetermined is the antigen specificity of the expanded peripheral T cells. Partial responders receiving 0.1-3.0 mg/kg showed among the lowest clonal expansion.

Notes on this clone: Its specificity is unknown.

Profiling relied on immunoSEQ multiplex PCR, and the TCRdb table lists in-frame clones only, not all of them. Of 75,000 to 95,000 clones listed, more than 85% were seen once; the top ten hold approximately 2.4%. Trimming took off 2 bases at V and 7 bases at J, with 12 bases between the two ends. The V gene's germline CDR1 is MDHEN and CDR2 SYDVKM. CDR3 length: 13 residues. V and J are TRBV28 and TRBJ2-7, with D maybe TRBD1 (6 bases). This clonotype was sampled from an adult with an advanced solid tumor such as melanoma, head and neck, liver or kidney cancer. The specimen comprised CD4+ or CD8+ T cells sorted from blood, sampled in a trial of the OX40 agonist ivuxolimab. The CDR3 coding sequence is TGTGCCAGCAGTTTACACAGGGCGCGGGAGCAGTACTTC. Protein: CASSLHRAREQYF. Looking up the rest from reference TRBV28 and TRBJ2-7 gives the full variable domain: DVKVTQSSRYLVKRTGEKVFLECVQDMDHENMFWYRQDPGLGLRLIYFSYDVKMKEKGDIPEGYSVSREKKERFSLILESASTNQTSMYLCASSLHRAREQYFGPGTRLTVT.